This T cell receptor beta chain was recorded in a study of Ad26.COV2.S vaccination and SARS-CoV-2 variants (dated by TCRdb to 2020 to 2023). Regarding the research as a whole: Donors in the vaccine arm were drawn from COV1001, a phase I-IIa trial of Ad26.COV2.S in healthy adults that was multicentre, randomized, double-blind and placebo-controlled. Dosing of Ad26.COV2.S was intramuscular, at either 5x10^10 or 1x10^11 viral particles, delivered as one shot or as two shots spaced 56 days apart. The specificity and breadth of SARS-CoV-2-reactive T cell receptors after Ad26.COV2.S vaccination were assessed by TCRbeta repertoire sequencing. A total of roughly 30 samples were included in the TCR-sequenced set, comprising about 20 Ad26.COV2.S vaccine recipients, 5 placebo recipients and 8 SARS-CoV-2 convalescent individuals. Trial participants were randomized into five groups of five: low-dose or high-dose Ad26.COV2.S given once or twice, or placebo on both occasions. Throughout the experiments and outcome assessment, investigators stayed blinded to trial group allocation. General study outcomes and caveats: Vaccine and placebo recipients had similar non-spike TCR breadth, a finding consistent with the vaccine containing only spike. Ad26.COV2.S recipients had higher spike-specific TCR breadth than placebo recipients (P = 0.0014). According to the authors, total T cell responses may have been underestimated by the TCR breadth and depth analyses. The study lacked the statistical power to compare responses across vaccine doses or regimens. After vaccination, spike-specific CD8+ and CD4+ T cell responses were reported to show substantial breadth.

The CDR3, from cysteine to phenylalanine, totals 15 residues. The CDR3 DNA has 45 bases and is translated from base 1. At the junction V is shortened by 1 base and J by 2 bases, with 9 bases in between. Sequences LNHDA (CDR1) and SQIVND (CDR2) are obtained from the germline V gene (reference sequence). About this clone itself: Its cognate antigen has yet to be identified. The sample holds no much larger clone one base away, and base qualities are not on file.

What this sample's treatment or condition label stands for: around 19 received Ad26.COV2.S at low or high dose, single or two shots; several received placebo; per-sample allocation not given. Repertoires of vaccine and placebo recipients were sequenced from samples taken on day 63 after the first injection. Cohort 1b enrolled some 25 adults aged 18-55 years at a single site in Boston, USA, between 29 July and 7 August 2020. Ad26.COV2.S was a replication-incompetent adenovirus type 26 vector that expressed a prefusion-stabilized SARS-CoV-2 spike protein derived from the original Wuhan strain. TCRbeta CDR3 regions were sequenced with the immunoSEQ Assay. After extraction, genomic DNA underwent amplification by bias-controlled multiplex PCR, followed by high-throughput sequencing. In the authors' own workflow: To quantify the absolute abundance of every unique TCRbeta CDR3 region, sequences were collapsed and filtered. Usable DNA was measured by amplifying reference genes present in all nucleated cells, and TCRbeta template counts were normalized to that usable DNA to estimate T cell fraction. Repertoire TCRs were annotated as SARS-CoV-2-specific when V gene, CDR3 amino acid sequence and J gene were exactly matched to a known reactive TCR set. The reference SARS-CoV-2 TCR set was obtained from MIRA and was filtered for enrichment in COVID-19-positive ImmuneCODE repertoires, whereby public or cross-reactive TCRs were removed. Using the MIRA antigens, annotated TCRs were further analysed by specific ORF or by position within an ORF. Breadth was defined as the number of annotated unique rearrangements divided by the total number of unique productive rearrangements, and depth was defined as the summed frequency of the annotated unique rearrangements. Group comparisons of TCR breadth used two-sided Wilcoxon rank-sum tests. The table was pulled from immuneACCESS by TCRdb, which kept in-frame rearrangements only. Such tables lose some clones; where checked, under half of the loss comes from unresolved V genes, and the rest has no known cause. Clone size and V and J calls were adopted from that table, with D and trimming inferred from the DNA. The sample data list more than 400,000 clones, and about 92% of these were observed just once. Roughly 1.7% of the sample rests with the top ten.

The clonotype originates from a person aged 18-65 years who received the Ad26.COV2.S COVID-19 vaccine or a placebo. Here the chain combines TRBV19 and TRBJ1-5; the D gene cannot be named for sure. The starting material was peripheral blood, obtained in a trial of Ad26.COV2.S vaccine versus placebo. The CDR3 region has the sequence CASSIGRWGNQPQHF. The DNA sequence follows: TGTGCCAGTAGTATAGGGCGCTGGGGCAATCAGCCCCAGCATTTT.